One and the same sample provided the 7 T cell receptor beta chains below, sequenced in a study of blood T cells in healthy people across ages. A J-beta primer mix and a sample-barcoded 5' primer were used in a second PCR of about 7 to 12 cycles. TCRdb re-analysed the 5' RACE reads in MiXCR, keeping a single row per CDR3 protein. The data show some 1.6 million distinct CDR3 sequences, roughly a third seen once. Sequenced material: blood. The receptors derive from a woman aged 30 to 39 in good health.

This clonotype showed up just a few times. This chain uses TRBV28 with TRBJ2-3; TRBD2 agrees at 9 bases. V was pared by 5 bases and J by 7 bases, with 10 bases of the junction left unmatched. Germline values: CDR1 MDHEN, CDR2 SYDVKM. There are 15 residues in the CDR3. The CDR3 sequence: CASSLRLAESHTQYF. The CDR3 DNA is TGTGCCAGCAGTCTGCGACTAGCGGAATCACATACGCAGTATTTT.

The sample holds a few counts of this clonotype. The chain links TRBV20-1 to TRBJ2-3, with TRBD2 matching 10 bases. The CDR3 totals 14 residues. Trimming took 6 bases from V and 2 from J; bases not matched to a gene: 5. Germline V gives CDR1 DFQATT, CDR2 SNEGSKA (reference sequence). CDR3 nucleotides: TGCAGTGCCCAAGCGGGAGGGCCCACAGATACGCAGTATTTT. This gives the protein CSAQAGGPTDTQYF.

The sample holds a few counts of this clonotype. The chain employs TRBV15 and TRBJ2-3; TRBD2 aligns across 10 bases. The V gene's germline CDR1 is LNHNV and CDR2 YYDKDF (reference sequence). The CDR3 spans 15 residues. Losses at the gene ends were 5 bases for V and 3 bases for J; bases not matched to a gene: 5. The CDR3 spells CATSLVTSGTDTQYF. The CDR3 DNA is TGTGCCACCAGCCTCGTGACTAGCGGGACAGATACGCAGTATTTT.

V and J are TRBV27 and TRBJ2-7; TRBD2 aligns across 9 bases. The CDR3 is made up of 18 amino acids. Unmatched junction bases numbered 10, after V lost 1 base and J lost 0 bases. CDR1 and CDR2 from the germline V gene are MNHEY and SMNVEV (reference sequence). The CDR3 here is CASSLFPRLAGSSYEQYF. CDR3 coding DNA: TGTGCCAGCAGTTTATTCCCCCGGCTAGCGGGAAGCTCCTACGAGCAGTACTTC.

This clonotype was observed at least ten times. This chain joins TRBV29-1 and TRBJ2-5; 10 bases are a match to TRBD2. Trimming removed 6 bases from V and 2 bases from J; junction bases left unmatched: 6. Germline assignment: CDR1 SQVTM and CDR2 ANQGSEA. This CDR3 is built from 14 residues. For the CDR3, the DNA is TGCAGCGTATCACGGACTAGCGGACAAGAGACCCAGTACTTC. Translating it yields CSVSRTSGQETQYF. Full variable domain (outside the CDR3, taken from reference TRBV29-1 and TRBJ2-5): SAVISQKPSRDICQRGTSLTIQCQVDSQVTMMFWYRQQPGQSLTLIATANQGSEATYESGFVIDKFPISRPNLTFSTLTVSNMSPEDSSIYLCSVSRTSGQETQYFGPGTRLLVL.

This clonotype showed up many times. CDR3 region: CASSRGNSVSYNEQFF. CDR3 DNA: TGTGCCAGCAGCAGGGGTAACTCGGTCTCCTACAATGAGCAGTTCTTC. This chain uses TRBV7-2 with TRBJ2-1, with a tentative D call TRBD1 (5 bases). Germline V gene data show CDR1 as SGHTA and CDR2 as FQGNSA. V lost 5 bases to trimming and J lost 0 bases, with 14 bases between them. The CDR3 has 16 amino acids.

The V call is TRBV18, the J call TRBJ1-6; unclear D gene. With 2 bases removed from V and 4 bases from J, the gap between germline ends came to 9 bases. The CDR3 is 15 residues long. Germline CDR1 is KGHSH and CDR2 is LQKENI. As DNA, the CDR3 is TGTGCCAGCTCACCAGCTGCGGGATATAATTCACCCCTCCACTTT. As protein: CASSPAAGYNSPLHF.